The 25 T cell receptor beta chains given below trace back to one sample, sequenced in a study of identical twins. MiXCR, applied by TCRdb to the 5' RACE reads, yields one record per CDR3 protein. This sample carries hundreds of thousands of distinct CDR3 sequences, around 12% of them seen once, and the ten largest clones take about 1.6%. The same data also contributed to another study, on yellow fever vaccine responses in identical twins.

Material: PBMCs. These receptors all come from a woman under 30 in good health.

The sample holds a few counts of this clonotype. The chain couples TRBV6-4 to TRBJ2-2; D gene unclear. This CDR3 is built from 13 residues. Germline V gene data show CDR1 as MRHNA and CDR2 as SNTAGT. The V gene lost 2 bases and the J gene lost 5 bases, with 6 bases spanning the gap. Here the CDR3 DNA reads TGTGCCAGCAGTGACAGGGTGACCGGGGAGCTGTTTTTT. It translates to CASSDRVTGELFF.

The genes are TRBV20-1 and TRBJ2-1, with 8 bases identical to TRBD2. Germline CDR1 is DFQATT and CDR2 is SNEGSKA (reference sequence). The CDR3 loop spans 13 amino acids. With 3 bases clipped from V and 9 bases from J, the junction kept 7 bases outside the gene matches. In nucleotides, the CDR3 is TGCAGTGCTAGCGGGAGGGCCGGCGCTGAGCAGTTCTTC. Amino acid sequence: CSASGRAGAEQFF.

This clonotype was found a few times. The rearrangement joins TRBV20-1 to TRBJ1-5; the D is unclear. CDR1 and CDR2 (germline): DFQATT, SNEGSKA (reference sequence). The V gene lost 4 bases and the J gene lost 1 base, with 11 bases spanning the gap. This CDR3 comprises 14 residues. The CDR3 sequence is CSAIEGGSNQPQHF. In DNA, the CDR3 is TGCAGTGCTATTGAAGGCGGGAGCAATCAGCCCCAGCATTTT.

This chain uses TRBV12-3 or TRBV12-4 with TRBJ2-7; D remains ambiguous. The CDR3 is made up of 15 amino acids. Trimming left V 6 bases short and J 0 bases short, with 15 bases between. Here the CDR3 reads CASSPRWGSSYEQYF. Here the CDR3 DNA reads TGTGCCAGCAGCCCGCGATGGGGTAGCTCCTACGAGCAGTACTTC.

This clonotype was counted between two and nine times. V gene TRBV3-1 combines with J gene TRBJ2-7, with TRBD2 as a possible D gene (5 bases). Germline lookup yields CDR1 LGHDT and CDR2 YNNKEL (reference sequence). The length of the CDR3 is 12 residues. The V end lost 4 bases, the J end lost 5 bases, and 9 bases lay between the germline ends. CDR3 nucleotide sequence: TGTGCCAGCAGCCCGTCGGGGAACGAGCAGTACTTC. Protein sequence: CASSPSGNEQYF.

This clonotype appeared many times. V usage is TRBV24-1 and J usage is TRBJ2-1; the D gene is possibly TRBD2 (6 bases). Trimming took 4 bases from V and 6 from J, leaving 12 bases between them. Germline V gene data show CDR1 as KGHDR and CDR2 as SFDVKD. This CDR3 has 14 amino acids. CDR3 nucleotides: TGTGCCACCAGTGACTCGCGGGGTTCCAATGAGCAGTTCTTC. This sequence encodes CATSDSRGSNEQFF.

The chain combines TRBV5-4 with TRBJ1-6; D gene unclear. The CDR3 totals 16 residues. Germline CDR1 SGHNT, CDR2 YYREEE (reference sequence). The V end was cut by 5 bases, the J end by 5 bases, with 17 bases between. CDR3 in amino acids: CASSPWSKADNSPLHF. The DNA for the CDR3 is TGTGCCAGCAGTCCTTGGTCCAAGGCCGATAATTCACCCCTCCACTTT.

The V gene is TRBV7-6, the J gene TRBJ2-7; D is undetermined. The CDR3 consists of 15 residues. Trimming took off 5 bases at V and 0 bases at J, with 14 bases between the two ends. Germline CDR1 and CDR2: SGHVS and FNYEAQ. The CDR3 DNA reads as TGTGCCAGCAGCGTTGGAGCAGAAAGCTCCTACGAGCAGTACGTC. It encodes CASSVGAESSYEQYV.

This clonotype was seen only a few times. The gene calls are TRBV5-1 and TRBJ2-1, with TRBD2 matching 8 bases. CDR3 length: 16 residues. The germline CDR1 and CDR2 sequences are SGHRS and YFSETQ. J gave up 8 bases and V 3 bases, and 13 bases lay outside the gene matches. CDR3 amino acids: CASSYGAGVSVYEQFF. In DNA form, the CDR3 reads TGCGCCAGCAGCTACGGAGCGGGAGTTTCTGTGTATGAGCAGTTCTTC. Full variable domain (remainder filled in from reference TRBV5-1 and TRBJ2-1): KAGVTQTPRYLIKTRGQQVTLSCSPISGHRSVSWYQQTPGQGLQFLFEYFSETQRNKGNFPGRFSGRQFSNSRSEMNVSTLELGDSALYLCASSYGAGVSVYEQFFGPGTRLTVL.

The chain combines TRBV15 with TRBJ2-1; TRBD1 or TRBD2 may be the D gene (5 bases each). The CDR3 contains 14 residues. The ends were cut back, 6 bases at V and 5 bases at J, with 14 bases in the middle. CDR1 is LNHNV, CDR2 YYDKDF, per germline (reference sequence). This CDR3 is CATRDRGEDNEQFF. CDR3 in DNA: TGTGCCACCAGGGATAGAGGGGAAGACAATGAGCAGTTCTTC.

In this sample, this clonotype turned up a few times. This rearrangement joins TRBV12-3 or TRBV12-4 to TRBJ2-2; possible D gene TRBD2, 6 bases. The CDR3 covers 14 residues. V was clipped by 5 bases and J by 5 bases, with 12 bases between them. The DNA for the CDR3 is TGTGCCAGCAGTGGCGGGGCGCGGACCGGGGAGCTGTTTTTT. This sequence encodes CASSGGARTGELFF.

This clonotype was seen more than once but under ten times. CDR3 region: CASSWSYGYTF. CDR3 sequence (DNA): TGTGCCAGCTCGTGGAGCTATGGCTACACCTTC. V and J are TRBV2 and TRBJ1-2; D is unclear. V was pared by 8 bases and J by 4 bases, with 8 bases between. The CDR3 has 11 residues. Germline V gene data show CDR1 as SNHLY and CDR2 as FYNNEI. The full variable domain, with the rest looked up from reference TRBV2 and TRBJ1-2, is EPEVTQTPSHQVTQMGQEVILRCVPISNHLYFYWYRQILGQKVEFLVSFYNNEISEKSEIFDDQFSVERPDGSNFTLKIRSTKLEDSAMYFCASSWSYGYTFGSGTRLTVV.

The chain carries TRBV27 and TRBJ2-7; D not resolved. This CDR3 is built from 15 residues. Trimming removed 7 bases at V and 3 bases at J, with 19 bases between. Germline-derived CDR1 and CDR2 are MNHEY and SMNVEV (reference sequence). CDR3 nucleotides: TGTGCCAGCACCTCCGTGGCAAGGCCTGACTACGAGCAGTACTTC. Amino acids: CASTSVARPDYEQYF.

This clonotype appeared a few times. This chain connects TRBV11-2 to TRBJ2-1; 11 bases match TRBD2. Germline V gene lookup returns CDR1 SGHAT and CDR2 FQNNGV. The CDR3 extends over 14 amino acids. Trimming at V came to 5 bases and at J to 12 bases, leaving 9 bases not matched to a gene. The CDR3 reads CASSPTSGGFWQFF. For the CDR3, the DNA is TGTGCCAGCAGCCCCACTAGCGGGGGTTTTTGGCAGTTCTTC. Full variable domain (missing parts from reference TRBV11-2 and TRBJ2-1): EAGVAQSPRYKIIEKRQSVAFWCNPISGHATLYWYQQILGQGPKLLIQFQNNGVVDDSQLPKDRFSAERLKGVDSTLKIQPAKLEDSAVYLCASSPTSGGFWQFFGPGTRLTVL.

This clonotype was counted only a few times. This chain uses TRBV6-5 with TRBJ1-2; D remains ambiguous. This CDR3 region has 14 residues. The V end lost 2 bases, the J end lost 3 bases, and 10 bases lay between the germline ends. Germline V gene data show CDR1 as MNHEY and CDR2 as SVGAGI. CDR3 amino acids: CASSYGEGYYGYTF. In DNA, the CDR3 is TGTGCCAGCAGTTACGGAGAGGGCTACTATGGCTACACCTTC.

This clonotype was recorded a few times. The chain links TRBV7-9 to TRBJ2-5; 8 bases map to TRBD2. J was trimmed by 1 base and V by 5 bases; bases with no gene match: 9. The CDR3 is 16 amino acids. CDR1 is SEHNR, CDR2 FQNEAQ, per germline (reference sequence). CDR3 nucleotide sequence: TGTGCCAGCAGCCCTTCTAGCGGGCATACCCAAGAGACCCAGTACTTC. This sequence encodes CASSPSSGHTQETQYF. Full variable domain (missing parts from reference TRBV7-9 and TRBJ2-5): DTGVSQNPRHKITKRGQNVTFRCDPISEHNRLYWYRQTLGQGPEFLTYFQNEAQLEKSRLLSDRFSAERPKGSFSTLEIQRTEQGDSAMYLCASSPSSGHTQETQYFGPGTRLLVL.

This clonotype was seen a few times. V and J are TRBV7-9 and TRBJ1-1; D is unclear. Per the germline V gene, CDR1 is SEHNR and CDR2 is FQNEAQ (reference sequence). V lost 4 bases and J 5 bases, leaving 11 bases between the germline ends. This CDR3 is 13 amino acids long. CDR3 sequence: CASSYGTRTEAFF. DNA for the CDR3: TGTGCCAGCAGCTATGGCACTAGGACTGAAGCTTTCTTT.

Here the CDR3 reads CASSVARSDTQYF. CDR3 in DNA: TGTGCCAGCAGCGTAGCTAGGAGCGATACGCAGTATTTT. The gene calls are TRBV5-8 and TRBJ2-3, with no clear D. The CDR3 contains 13 residues. Deletions cut 4 bases from V and 6 bases from J, with 12 bases between. CDR1 is SGHTS and CDR2 is YDEGEE in the germline V gene. The variable domain in full, completed from reference TRBV5-8 and TRBJ2-3, reads EAGVTQSPTHLIKTRGQQATLRCSPISGHTSVYWYQQALGLGLQFLLWYDEGEERNRGNFPPRFSGRQFPNYSSELNVNALELEDSALYLCASSVARSDTQYFGPGTRLTVL.

This clonotype has only a few counts. The V and J genes are TRBV28 and TRBJ2-7; 10 bases fit TRBD2. The CDR3 loop spans 15 amino acids. V shed 0 bases, J shed 7 bases, and the junction held 6 bases outside the gene matches. The germline V gene encodes CDR1 MDHEN and CDR2 SYDVKM. CDR3 bases: TGTGCCAGCAGTTTATGGTCTAGCGGGAGTCGAGAGCAGTACTTC. Translation: CASSLWSSGSREQYF. The full variable domain, with the rest looked up from reference TRBV28 and TRBJ2-7, is DVKVTQSSRYLVKRTGEKVFLECVQDMDHENMFWYRQDPGLGLRLIYFSYDVKMKEKGDIPEGYSVSREKKERFSLILESASTNQTSMYLCASSLWSSGSREQYFGPGTRLTVT.

In regard to this clonotype: Just one base apart from a much larger clone, this may be a read error. This chain joins TRBV9 and TRBJ2-1; perhaps D is TRBD1 or TRBD2 (5 bases each). Germline V lookup: CDR1 SGDLS, CDR2 YYNGEE. The CDR3 has 11 residues. V was pared by 7 bases and J by 11 bases, with 13 bases between. CDR3 protein: CASGAGTQQFF. The CDR3 region has the DNA TGTGCCAGCGGCGCAGGGACCCAGCAGTTCTTC.

In its sample, this clonotype was seen a few times. The rearrangement links TRBV6-5 to TRBJ2-5; D call uncertain. The CDR3 is made up of 19 amino acids. Trimming took off 4 bases at V and 0 bases at J, with 24 bases between the two ends. Germline CDR1 is MNHEY and CDR2 is SVGAGI. DNA of the CDR3: TGTGCCAGCAGTTCGGTTTTTCATCCGTCAATGGGAAACCAAGAGACCCAGTACTTC. Its protein product is CASSSVFHPSMGNQETQYF.

At least ten counts were recorded for this clonotype. This chain joins TRBV12-3 or TRBV12-4 and TRBJ2-7, with TRBD2 identical over 10 bases. V lost 6 bases to trimming and J lost 4 bases; unmatched junction nucleotides: 9. The CDR3 totals 15 residues. For the CDR3, the DNA is TGTGCCAGCAGCGGGGGCGGTAGCGGGAGGTACGAGCAGTACTTC. Its translation: CASSGGGSGRYEQYF.

The chain combines TRBV20-1 with TRBJ2-3, with 7 bases aligning to TRBD2. The CDR3 sequence is 16 residues long. Germline CDR1 reads DFQATT; CDR2 reads SNEGSKA (reference sequence). V gave up 0 bases and J gave up 1 base; unmatched junction bases: 7. CDR3 in amino acids: CSARDWEGRGTDTQYF. The CDR3 DNA reads TGCAGTGCTAGAGATTGGGAGGGTAGGGGCACAGATACGCAGTATTTT.

A few counts support this clonotype. V usage is TRBV7-2 and J usage is TRBJ2-1; 7 bases align to TRBD1. With 4 bases clipped from V and 0 bases from J, the junction kept 6 bases outside the gene matches. Germline loops: CDR1 SGHTA, CDR2 FQGNSA. The CDR3 runs to 16 residues. CDR3 in amino acids: CASSSKAGGSYNEQFF. CDR3 nucleotide sequence: TGTGCCAGCAGCTCCAAAGCAGGGGGCTCCTACAATGAGCAGTTCTTC.

V and J are TRBV5-1 and TRBJ2-2, with 12 nucleotides matching TRBD2. Germline CDR1 reads SGHRS; CDR2 reads YFSETQ. V lost 6 bases to trimming and J lost 5 bases; unmatched junction nucleotides: 5. The CDR3 consists of 15 residues. CDR3 DNA: TGCGCCAGCAACGGTGGACTAGCGGGGACCGGGGAGCTGTTTTTT. It is translated as CASNGGLAGTGELFF. Based on the CDR3 plus reference TRBV5-1 and TRBJ2-2, the full variable domain is KAGVTQTPRYLIKTRGQQVTLSCSPISGHRSVSWYQQTPGQGLQFLFEYFSETQRNKGNFPGRFSGRQFSNSRSEMNVSTLELGDSALYLCASNGGLAGTGELFFGEGSRLTVL.